Listed here is a single T cell receptor beta chain. Trimming removed 6 bases from V and 3 bases from J, with 11 bases in between. Looked up from germline, CDR1 is MNHEY and CDR2 is SMNVEV (reference sequence). CDR3 length: 13 amino acids. The data originate from a study of long-term antiretroviral therapy in people with HIV. At the level of the study: Collection dates of the earliest samples fall about a decade before the 2015 immediate-ART recommendation.

Researchers ran immunoSEQ v3.0 at survey level. Per-sample targets for sequencing were roughly 40,000-50,000 T-cell genomes. Clones were read by immunoSEQ multiplex PCR, and TCRdb kept only the in-frame ones, dropping some. The data contain tens of thousands of clones, roughly 93% of them seen just once; the ten biggest clones take up around 3%. The samples comprised roughly 0.95-10 million cryopreserved PBMC ahead of DNA extraction. The V gene is TRBV27, the J gene TRBJ1-1; perhaps TRBD1 as D (6 bases). This sequence originates from a man aged 45-65 years with HIV. The sequencing here drew on unsorted PBMCs, taken approximately 7.4 years after starting antiretroviral therapy. The CDR3 protein is CASRSQGYTEAFF. CDR3 in DNA: TGTGCCAGCAGGTCTCAGGGGTACACTGAAGCTTTCTTT.